This TCR beta chain was captured in a study of control samples from healthy donors and cancer patients. CDR1 and CDR2 from the germline V gene are ENHRY and SYGVKD. This CDR3 is built from 12 residues. V shed 3 bases and J shed 8 bases, with 9 bases lying between them. Profiling relied on immunoSEQ multiplex PCR, and the TCRdb table lists in-frame clones only, not all of them. The sample shows tens of thousands of clones, about 91% of them seen only once. Sequencing used PBMCs. J is TRBJ2-3 and V is TRBV10-3; D not certain. The clonotype was recovered from a man aged 25 to 40 with colorectal cancer. CDR3 region: CAISESPGTQYF. The CDR3 bases are TGTGCCATCAGTGAAAGTCCAGGTACGCAGTATTTT.